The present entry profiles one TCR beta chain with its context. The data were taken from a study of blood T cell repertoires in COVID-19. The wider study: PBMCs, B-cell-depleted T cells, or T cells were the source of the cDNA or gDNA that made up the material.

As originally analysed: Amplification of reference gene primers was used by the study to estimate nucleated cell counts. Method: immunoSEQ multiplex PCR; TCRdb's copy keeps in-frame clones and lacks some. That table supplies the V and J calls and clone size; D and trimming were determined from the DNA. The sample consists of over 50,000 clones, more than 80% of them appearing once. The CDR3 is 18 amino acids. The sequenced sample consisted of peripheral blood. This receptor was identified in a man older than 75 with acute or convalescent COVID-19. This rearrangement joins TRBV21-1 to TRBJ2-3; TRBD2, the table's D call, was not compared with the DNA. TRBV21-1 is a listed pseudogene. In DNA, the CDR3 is TGTGCCAGCAGCAAATCGGAGGAGGGCAGGGTGGGCACAGATACGCAGTATTTT. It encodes CASSKSEEGRVGTDTQYF.